The table lists the clone carrying this TCR beta chain with many counts. This specimen comes from a study of tumor and adjacent non-tumor tissue in lung cancer. Study-wide context: Stage I to III disease affected roughly 10 men and 4 or 5 women aged roughly 31 to 76.

The CDR3 is 16 residues long. V shed 6 bases and J 5 bases; nucleotides not matched to a gene: 13. Germline V gene sequence: CDR1 SGHDT, CDR2 YYEEEE. This sample's RNA came from whole unsorted tissue. The normal lung tissue was taken more than 3 cm from the tumor edge. Three rounds of nested PCR, following a modified ARM-PCR protocol, produced the TCRbeta library. TCRdb processed the multiplex PCR reads anew with MiXCR; each CDR3 protein has one entry. Of under 80,000 distinct CDR3 sequences in the sample, about 77% were seen once. The receptor was isolated from a man in his 60s with non-small cell lung cancer. The sample was distant non-tumor lung tissue. This sequence joins TRBV5-6 and TRBJ2-5; 10 bases are a match to TRBD2. The CDR3 sequence: CASILSSGRGRETQYF. The CDR3 nucleotides read TGTGCCAGCATTCTAAGCAGCGGGAGGGGTCGGGAGACCCAGTACTTC.